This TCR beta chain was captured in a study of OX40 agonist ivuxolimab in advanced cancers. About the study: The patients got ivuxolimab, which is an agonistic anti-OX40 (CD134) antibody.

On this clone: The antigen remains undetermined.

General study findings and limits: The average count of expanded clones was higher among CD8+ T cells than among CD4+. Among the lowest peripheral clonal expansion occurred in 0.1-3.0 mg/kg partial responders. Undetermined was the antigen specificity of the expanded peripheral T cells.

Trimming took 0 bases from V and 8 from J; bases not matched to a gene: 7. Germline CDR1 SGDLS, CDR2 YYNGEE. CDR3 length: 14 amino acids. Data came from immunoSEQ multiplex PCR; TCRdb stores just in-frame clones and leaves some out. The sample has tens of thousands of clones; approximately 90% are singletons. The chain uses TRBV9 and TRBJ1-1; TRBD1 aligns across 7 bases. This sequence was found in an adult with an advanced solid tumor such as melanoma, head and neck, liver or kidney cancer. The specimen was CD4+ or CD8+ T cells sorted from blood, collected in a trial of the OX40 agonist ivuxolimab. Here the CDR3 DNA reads TGTGCCAGCAGCGTAGATTTAGGGGGCGCGGAAGCTTTCTTT. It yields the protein CASSVDLGGAEAFF.